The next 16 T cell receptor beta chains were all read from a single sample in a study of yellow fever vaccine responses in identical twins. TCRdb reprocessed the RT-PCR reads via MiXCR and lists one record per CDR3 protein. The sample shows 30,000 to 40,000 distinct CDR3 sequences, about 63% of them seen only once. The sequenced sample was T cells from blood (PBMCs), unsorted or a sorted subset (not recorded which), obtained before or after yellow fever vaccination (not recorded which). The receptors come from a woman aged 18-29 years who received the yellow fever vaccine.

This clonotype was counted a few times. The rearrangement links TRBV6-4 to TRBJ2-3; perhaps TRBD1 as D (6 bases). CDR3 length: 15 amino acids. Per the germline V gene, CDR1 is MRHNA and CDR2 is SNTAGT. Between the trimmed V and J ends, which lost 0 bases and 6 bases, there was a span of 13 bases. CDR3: CASSDSNGGRDTQYF. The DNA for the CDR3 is TGTGCCAGCAGTGACTCGAATGGGGGCCGCGATACGCAGTATTTT.

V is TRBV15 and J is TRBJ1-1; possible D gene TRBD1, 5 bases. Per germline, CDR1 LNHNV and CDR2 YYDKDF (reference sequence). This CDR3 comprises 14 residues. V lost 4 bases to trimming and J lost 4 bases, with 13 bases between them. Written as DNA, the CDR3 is TGTGCCACCAGCACCCATGGGGGTCGCACTGAAGCTTTCTTT. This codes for CATSTHGGRTEAFF.

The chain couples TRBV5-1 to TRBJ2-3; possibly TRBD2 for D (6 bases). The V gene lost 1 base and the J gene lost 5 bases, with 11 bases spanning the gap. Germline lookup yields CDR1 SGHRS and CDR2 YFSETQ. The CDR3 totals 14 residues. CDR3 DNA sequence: TGCGCCAGCAGCTTGCGGGAGACCGTAGATACGCAGTATTTT. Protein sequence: CASSLRETVDTQYF.

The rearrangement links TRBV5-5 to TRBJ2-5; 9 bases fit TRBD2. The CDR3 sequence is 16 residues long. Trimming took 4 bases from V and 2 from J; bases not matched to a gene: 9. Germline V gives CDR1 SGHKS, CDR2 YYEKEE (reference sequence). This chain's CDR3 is CASSPVAGAGQETQYF. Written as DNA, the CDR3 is TGTGCCAGCAGCCCCGTAGCGGGAGCGGGGCAAGAGACCCAGTACTTC.

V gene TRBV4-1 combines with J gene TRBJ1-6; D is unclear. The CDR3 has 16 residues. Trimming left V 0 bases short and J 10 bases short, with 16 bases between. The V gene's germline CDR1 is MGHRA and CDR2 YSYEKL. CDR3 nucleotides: TGCGCCAGCAGCCAAGAAGATACGGGCTTGGGATCACCCCTCCACTTT. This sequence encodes CASSQEDTGLGSPLHF.

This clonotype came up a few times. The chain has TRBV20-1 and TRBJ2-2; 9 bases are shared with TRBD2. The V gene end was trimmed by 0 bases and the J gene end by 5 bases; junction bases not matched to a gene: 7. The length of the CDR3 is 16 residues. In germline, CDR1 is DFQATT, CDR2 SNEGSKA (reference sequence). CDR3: CSARDPLAGGTGELFF. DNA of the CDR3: TGCAGTGCTAGAGATCCACTAGCGGGCGGGACCGGGGAGCTGTTTTTT.

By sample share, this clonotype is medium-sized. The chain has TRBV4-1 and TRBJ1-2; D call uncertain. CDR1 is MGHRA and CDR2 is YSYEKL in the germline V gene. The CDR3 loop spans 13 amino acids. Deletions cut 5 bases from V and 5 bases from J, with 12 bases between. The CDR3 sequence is CASSATWEYGYTF. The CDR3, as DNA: TGCGCCAGCAGCGCCACATGGGAGTATGGCTACACCTTC.

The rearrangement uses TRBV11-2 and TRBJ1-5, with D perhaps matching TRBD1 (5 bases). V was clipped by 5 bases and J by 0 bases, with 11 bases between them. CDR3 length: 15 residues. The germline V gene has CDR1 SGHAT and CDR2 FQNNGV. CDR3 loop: CASSVIGGSNQPQHF. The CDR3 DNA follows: TGTGCCAGCAGCGTTATCGGGGGTAGCAATCAGCCCCAGCATTTT.

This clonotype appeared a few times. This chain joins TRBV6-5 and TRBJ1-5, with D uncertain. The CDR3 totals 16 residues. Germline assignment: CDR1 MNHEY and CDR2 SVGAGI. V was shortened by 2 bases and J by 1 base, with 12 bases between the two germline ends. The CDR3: CASSYGGSGSNQPQHF. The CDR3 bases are TGTGCCAGCAGTTACGGAGGCAGCGGGAGCAATCAGCCCCAGCATTTT.

The CDR3 region is CASRLPGTGGETQYF. CDR3 bases: TGTGCCAGCAGGCTACCCGGGACAGGGGGAGAGACCCAGTACTTC. This chain links TRBV13 with TRBJ2-5; TRBD1 matches at 11 bases. The V and J ends lost 6 bases and 4 bases, in that order; junction bases with no gene match: 7. CDR1 and CDR2 (germline): PRHDT, FYEKMQ (reference sequence). This CDR3 contains 15 residues.

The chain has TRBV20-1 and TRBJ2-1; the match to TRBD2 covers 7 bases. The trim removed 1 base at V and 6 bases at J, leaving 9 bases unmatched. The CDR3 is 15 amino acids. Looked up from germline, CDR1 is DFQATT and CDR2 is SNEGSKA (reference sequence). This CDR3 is CSARVWEGLSNEQFF. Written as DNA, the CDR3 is TGCAGTGCTAGAGTCTGGGAGGGCCTTAGCAATGAGCAGTTCTTC.

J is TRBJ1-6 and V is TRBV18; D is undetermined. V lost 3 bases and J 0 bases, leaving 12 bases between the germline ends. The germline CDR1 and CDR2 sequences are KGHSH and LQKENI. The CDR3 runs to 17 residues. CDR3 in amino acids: CASSPLTASSYNSPLHF. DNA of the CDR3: TGTGCCAGCTCACCTCTAACAGCCAGCTCCTATAATTCACCCCTCCACTTT.

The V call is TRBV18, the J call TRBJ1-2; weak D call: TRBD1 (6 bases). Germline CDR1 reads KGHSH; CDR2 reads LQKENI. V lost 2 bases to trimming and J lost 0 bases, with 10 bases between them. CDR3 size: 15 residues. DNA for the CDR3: TGTGCCAGCTCACCAAGGGACACCTCTAACTATGGCTACACCTTC. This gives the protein CASSPRDTSNYGYTF.

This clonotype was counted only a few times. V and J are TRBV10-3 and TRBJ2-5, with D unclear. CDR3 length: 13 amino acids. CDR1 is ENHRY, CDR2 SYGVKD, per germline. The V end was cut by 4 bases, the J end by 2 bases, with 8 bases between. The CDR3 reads CAISGVSQETQYF. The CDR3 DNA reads TGTGCCATCAGTGGTGTCAGTCAAGAGACCCAGTACTTC.

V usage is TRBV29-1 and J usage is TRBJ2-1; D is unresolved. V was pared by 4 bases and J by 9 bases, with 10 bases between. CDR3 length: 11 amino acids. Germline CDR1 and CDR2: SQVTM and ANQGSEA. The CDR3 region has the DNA TGCAGCGTTGTGGCTTGGGTTGAGCAGTTCTTC. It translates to CSVVAWVEQFF.

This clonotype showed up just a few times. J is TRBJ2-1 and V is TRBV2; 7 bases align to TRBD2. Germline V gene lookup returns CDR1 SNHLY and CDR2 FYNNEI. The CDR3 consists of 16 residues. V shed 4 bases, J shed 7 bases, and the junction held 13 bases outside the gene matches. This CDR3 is CASSVLAVNPPNEQFF. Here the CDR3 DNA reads TGTGCCAGCAGTGTCCTAGCGGTTAACCCGCCAAATGAGCAGTTCTTC.